This T cell receptor beta chain was documented in a study of identical twins. This CDR3 is built from 13 residues. The V gene lost 3 bases and the J gene lost 5 bases, with 10 bases spanning the gap. The germline CDR1 and CDR2 sequences are SQVTM and ANQGSEA. This clonotype has ten or more counts. Its antigen is not identified. MiXCR, run by TCRdb on the 5' RACE reads, gives a single entry per CDR3 protein. Altogether 300,000 to 400,000 distinct CDR3 sequences are present, around 12% being singletons, with the ten largest covering around 7.2%. Overall study results and limits: Cross-sectional statistics underpinned the conclusions; the same donors were not followed.

This sample was also put to use in a study of yellow fever vaccine responses in identical twins.

The receptor was isolated from a woman aged 18 to 35 in good health. Sequenced sample: CD8+ T cells sorted from blood. The chain carries TRBV29-1 and TRBJ2-2; perhaps TRBD1 as D (6 bases). CDR3 sequence reads: CSVDGQGTGELFF. The DNA of the CDR3 is TGCAGCGTTGACGGGCAGGGGACCGGGGAGCTGTTTTTT.